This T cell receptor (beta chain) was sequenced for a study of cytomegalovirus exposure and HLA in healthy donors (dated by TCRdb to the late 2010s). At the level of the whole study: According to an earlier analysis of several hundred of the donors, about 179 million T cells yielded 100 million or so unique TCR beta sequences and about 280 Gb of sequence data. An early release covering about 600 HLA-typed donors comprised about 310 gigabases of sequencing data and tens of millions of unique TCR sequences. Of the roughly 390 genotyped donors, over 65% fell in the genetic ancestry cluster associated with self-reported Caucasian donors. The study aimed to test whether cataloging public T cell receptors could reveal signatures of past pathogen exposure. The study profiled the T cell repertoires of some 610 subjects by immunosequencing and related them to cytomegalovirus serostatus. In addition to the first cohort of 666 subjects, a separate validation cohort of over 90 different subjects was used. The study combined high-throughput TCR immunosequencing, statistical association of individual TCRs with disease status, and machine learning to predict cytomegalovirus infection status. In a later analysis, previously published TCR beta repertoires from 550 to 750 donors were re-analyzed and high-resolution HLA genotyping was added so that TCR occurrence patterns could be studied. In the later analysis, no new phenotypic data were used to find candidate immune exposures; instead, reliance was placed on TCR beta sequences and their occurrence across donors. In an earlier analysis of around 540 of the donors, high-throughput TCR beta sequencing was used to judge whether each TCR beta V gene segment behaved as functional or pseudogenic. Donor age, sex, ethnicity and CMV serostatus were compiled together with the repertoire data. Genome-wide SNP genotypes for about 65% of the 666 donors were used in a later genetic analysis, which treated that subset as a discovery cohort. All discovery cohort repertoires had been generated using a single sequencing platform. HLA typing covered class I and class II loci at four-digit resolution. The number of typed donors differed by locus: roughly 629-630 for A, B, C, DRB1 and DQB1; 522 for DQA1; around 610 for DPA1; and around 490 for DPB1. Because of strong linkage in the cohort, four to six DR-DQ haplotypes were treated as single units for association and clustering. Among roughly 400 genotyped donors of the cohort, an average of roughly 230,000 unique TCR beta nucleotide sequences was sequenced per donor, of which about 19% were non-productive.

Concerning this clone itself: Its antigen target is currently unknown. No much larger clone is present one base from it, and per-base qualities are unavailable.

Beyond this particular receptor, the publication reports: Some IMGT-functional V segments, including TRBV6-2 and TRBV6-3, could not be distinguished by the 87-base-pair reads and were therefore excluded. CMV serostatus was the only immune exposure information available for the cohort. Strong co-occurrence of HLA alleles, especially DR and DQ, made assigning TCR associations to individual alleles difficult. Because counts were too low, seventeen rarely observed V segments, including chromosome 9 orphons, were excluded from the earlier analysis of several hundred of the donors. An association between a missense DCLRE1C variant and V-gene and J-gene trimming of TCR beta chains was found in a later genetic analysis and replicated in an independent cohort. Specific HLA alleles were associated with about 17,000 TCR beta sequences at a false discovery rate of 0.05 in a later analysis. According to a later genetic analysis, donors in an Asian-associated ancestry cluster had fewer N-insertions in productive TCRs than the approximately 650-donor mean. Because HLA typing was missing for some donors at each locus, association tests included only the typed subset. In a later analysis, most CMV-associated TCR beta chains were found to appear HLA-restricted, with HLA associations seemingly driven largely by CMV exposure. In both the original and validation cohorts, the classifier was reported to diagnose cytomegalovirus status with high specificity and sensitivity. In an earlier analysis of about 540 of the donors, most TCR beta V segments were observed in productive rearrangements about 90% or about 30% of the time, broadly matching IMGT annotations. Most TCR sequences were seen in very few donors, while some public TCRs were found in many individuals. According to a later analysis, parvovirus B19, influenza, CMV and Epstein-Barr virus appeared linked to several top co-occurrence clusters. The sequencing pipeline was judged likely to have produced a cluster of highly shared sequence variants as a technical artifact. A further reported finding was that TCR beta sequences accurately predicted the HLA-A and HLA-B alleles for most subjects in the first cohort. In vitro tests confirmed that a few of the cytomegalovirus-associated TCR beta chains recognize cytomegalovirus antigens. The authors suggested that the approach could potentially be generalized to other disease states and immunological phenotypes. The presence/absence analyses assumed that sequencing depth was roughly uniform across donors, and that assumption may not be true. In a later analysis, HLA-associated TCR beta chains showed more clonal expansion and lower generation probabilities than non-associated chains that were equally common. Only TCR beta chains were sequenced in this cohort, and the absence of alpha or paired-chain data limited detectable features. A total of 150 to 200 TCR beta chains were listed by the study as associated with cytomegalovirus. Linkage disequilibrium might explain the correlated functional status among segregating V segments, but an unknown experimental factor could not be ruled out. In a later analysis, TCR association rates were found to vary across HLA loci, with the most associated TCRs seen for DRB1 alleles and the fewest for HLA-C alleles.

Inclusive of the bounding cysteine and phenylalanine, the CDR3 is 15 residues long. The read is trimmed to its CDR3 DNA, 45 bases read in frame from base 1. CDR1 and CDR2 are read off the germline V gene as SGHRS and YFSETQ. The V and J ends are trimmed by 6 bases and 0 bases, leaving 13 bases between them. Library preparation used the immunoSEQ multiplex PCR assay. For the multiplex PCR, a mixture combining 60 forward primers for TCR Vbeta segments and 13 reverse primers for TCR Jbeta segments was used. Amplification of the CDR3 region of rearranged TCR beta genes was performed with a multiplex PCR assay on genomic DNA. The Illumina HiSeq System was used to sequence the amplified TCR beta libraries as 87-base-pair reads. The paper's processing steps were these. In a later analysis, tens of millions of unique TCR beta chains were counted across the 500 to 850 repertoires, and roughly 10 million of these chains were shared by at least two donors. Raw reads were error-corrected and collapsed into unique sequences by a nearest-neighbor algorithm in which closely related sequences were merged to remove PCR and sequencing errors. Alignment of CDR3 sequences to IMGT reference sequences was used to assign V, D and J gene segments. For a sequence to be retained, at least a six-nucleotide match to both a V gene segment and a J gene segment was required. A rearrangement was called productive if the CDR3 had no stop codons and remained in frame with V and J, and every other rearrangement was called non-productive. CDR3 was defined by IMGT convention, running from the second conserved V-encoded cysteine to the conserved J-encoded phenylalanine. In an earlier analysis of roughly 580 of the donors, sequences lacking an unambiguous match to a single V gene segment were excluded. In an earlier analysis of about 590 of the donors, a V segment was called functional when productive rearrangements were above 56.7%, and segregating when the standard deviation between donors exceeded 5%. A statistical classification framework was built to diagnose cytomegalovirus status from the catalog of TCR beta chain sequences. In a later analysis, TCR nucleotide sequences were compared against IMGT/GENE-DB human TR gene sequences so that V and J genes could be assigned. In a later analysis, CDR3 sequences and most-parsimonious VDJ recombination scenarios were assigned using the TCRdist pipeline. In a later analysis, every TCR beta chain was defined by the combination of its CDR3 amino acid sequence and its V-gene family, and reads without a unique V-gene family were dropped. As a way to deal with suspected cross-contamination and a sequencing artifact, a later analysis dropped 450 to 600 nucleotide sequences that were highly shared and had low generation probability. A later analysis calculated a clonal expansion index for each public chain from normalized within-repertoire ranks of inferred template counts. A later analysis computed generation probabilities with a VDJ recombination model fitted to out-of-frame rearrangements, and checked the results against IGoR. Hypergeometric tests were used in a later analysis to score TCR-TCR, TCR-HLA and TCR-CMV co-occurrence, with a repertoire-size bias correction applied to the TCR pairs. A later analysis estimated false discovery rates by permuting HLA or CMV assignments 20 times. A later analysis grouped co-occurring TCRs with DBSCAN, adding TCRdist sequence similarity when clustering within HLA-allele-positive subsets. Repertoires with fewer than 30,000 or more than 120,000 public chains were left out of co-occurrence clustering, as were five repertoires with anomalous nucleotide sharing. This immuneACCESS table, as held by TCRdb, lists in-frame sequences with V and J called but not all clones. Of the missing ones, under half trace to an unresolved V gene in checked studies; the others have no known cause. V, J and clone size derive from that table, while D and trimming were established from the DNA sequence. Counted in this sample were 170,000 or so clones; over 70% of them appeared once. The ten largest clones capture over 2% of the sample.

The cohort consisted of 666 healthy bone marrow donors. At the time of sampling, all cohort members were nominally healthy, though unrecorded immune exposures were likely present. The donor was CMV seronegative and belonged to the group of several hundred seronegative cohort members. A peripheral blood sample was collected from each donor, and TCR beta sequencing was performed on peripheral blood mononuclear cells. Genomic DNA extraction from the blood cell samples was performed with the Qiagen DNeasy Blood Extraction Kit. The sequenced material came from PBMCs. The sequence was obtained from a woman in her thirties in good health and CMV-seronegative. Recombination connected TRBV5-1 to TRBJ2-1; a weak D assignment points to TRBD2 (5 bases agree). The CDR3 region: CASKREPSSYNEQFF. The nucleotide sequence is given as TGCGCCAGCAAGAGGGAACCGAGCTCCTACAATGAGCAGTTCTTC.